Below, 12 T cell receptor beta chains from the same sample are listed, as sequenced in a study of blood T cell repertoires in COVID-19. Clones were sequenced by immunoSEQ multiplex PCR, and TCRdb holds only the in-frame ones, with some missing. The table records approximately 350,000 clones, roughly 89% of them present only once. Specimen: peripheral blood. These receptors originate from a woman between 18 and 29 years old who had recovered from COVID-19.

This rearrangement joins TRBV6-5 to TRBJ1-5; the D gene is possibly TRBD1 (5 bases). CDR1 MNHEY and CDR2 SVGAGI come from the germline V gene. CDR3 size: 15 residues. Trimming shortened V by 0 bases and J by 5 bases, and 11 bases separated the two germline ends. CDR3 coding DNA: TGTGCCAGCAGTTACTCGTCTGGGGGGGATCAGCCCCAGCATTTT. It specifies CASSYSSGGDQPQHF.

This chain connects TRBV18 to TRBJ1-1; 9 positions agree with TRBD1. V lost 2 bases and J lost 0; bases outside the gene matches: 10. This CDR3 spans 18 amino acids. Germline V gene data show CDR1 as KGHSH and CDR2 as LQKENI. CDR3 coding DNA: TGTGCCAGCTCACCAGGGGAAGGGACAGGGCTGATGAACACTGAAGCTTTCTTT. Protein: CASSPGEGTGLMNTEAFF. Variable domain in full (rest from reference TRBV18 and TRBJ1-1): NAGVMQNPRHLVRRRGQEARLRCSPMKGHSHVYWYRQLPEEGLKFMVYLQKENIIDESGMPKERFSAEFPKEGPSILRIQQVVRGDSAAYFCASSPGEGTGLMNTEAFFGQGTRLTVV.

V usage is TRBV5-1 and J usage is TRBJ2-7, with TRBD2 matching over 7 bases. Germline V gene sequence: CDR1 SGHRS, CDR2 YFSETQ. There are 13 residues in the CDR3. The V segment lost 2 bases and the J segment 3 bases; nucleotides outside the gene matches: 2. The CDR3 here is CASSFGTNYEQYV. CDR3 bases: TGCGCCAGCAGCTTCGGGACTAACTACGAGCAGTACGTC.

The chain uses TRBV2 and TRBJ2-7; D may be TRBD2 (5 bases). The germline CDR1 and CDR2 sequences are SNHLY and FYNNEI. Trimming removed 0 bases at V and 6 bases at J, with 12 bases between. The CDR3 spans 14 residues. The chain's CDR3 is CASSEALRGTEQYV. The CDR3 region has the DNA TGTGCCAGCAGTGAAGCGCTTCGGGGTACCGAGCAGTACGTC.

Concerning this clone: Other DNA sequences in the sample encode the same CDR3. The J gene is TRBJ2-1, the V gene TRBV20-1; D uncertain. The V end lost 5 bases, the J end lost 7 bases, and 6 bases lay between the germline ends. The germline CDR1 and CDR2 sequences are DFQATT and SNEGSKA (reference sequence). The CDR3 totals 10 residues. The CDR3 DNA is TGCAGTGCTCTAAATAATGAGCAGTTCTTC. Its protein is CSALNNEQFF.

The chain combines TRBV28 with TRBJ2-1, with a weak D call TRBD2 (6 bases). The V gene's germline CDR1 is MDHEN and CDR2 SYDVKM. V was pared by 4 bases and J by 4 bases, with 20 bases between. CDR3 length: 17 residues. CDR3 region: CASSSRGIWGRYNEQFF. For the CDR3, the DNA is TGTGCCAGCAGTTCCCGGGGGATCTGGGGGAGGTACAATGAGCAGTTCTTC.

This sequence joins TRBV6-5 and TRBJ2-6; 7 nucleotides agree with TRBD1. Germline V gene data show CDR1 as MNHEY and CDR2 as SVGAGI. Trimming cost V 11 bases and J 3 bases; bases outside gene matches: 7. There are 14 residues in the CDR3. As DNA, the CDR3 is TGTGCCGGCCAACAGGGGCATGGGGCCAACGTCCTGACTTTC. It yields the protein CAGQQGHGANVLTF.

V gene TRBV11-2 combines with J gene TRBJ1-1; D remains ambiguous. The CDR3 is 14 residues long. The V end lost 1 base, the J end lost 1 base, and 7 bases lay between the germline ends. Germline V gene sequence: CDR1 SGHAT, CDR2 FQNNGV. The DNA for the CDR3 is TGTGCCAGCAGCTTAGTTCGGGGGAACACTGAAGCTTTCTTT. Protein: CASSLVRGNTEAFF.

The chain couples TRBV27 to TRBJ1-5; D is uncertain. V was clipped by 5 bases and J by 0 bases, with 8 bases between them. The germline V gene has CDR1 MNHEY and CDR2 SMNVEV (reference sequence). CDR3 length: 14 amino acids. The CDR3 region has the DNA TGTGCCAGCAGTCTTCAGTTTAGCAATCAGCCCCAGCATTTT. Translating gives CASSLQFSNQPQHF.

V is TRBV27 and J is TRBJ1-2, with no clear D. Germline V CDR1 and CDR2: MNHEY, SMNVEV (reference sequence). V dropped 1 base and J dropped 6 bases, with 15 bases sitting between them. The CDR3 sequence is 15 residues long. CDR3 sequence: CASSLLSTATDGYTF. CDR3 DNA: TGTGCCAGCAGTTTATTGTCTACAGCCACCGATGGCTACACCTTC.

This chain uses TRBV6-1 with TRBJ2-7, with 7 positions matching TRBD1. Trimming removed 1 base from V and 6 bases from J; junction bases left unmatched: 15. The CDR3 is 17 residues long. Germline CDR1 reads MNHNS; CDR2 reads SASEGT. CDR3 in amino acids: CASSEVRTGTVSLEQYV. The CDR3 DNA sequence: TGTGCCAGCAGTGAAGTGAGGACCGGGACAGTCTCTCTCGAGCAGTACGTC.

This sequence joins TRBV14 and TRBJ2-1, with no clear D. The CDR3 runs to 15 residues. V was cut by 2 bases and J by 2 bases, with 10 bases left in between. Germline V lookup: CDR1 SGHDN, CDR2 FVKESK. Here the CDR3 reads CASSQQRPTYNEQFF. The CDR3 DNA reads TGTGCCAGCAGCCAACAGCGTCCAACCTACAATGAGCAGTTCTTC.